This T cell receptor (beta chain) stems from a study of cytotoxic CD8 clonotypes in ibrutinib-treated CLL. Profiled with immunoSEQ multiplex PCR; TCRdb holds only in-frame clones, not every one. The data hold under 300,000 clones, with 60% to 75% observed a single time. CDR3 length: 16 residues. Germline values: CDR1 MGHRA, CDR2 YSYEKL. Trimming stripped 0 bases from V and 4 bases from J, with 12 bases between. The clonotype was recovered from a human donor with chronic lymphocytic leukemia. This sample comprised PBMCs, obtained after 24 months of ibrutinib treatment. The chain joins TRBV4-1 to TRBJ2-2; possibly TRBD2 for D (6 bases). The chain's CDR3 is CASSQEELAGTGELFF. The CDR3, as DNA: TGCGCCAGCAGCCAAGAAGAACTAGCAGGCACCGGGGAGCTGTTTTTT.